This TCR beta chain derives from a study of blood T cell repertoires in COVID-19. Study information: The United States, Italy and Spain were the sources of the acute and convalescent COVID-19 samples. Nucleic acid was either cDNA or gDNA, and it came from T cells, B-cell-depleted T cells, or PBMCs.

V lost 0 bases and J 4 bases, leaving 4 bases between the germline ends. This CDR3 is 13 amino acids long. Germline assignment: CDR1 LNHNV and CDR2 YYDKDF (reference sequence). As handled by the study authors: How many nucleated cells were present was estimated from reference gene primer amplification. Data came from immunoSEQ multiplex PCR; TCRdb stores just in-frame clones and leaves some out. That table furnishes V, J and clone size, whereas the DNA furnished D and trimming. The data show approximately 200,000 clones, 94% seen once. Seattle enrolled patients during active infection and tracked them longitudinally.

The sequence derives from a man aged 30-40 years with COVID-19, enrolled during active disease. The sample consisted of peripheral blood. The chain employs TRBV15 and TRBJ1-3; no definite D call. The CDR3 region has the DNA TGTGCCACCAGCAGAGACAGGGGAAACACCATATATTTT. Its translation is CATSRDRGNTIYF.